In its sample, the clone carrying this T cell receptor (beta chain) was seen a few times. TCRdb's table, derived via immunoSEQ multiplex PCR, lists solely in-frame clones and lacks some. The sample carries 300,000 or so clones, 87% recorded once. The sample belongs to a study of blood T cell repertoires in COVID-19. V was cut by 1 base and J by 0 bases, with 10 bases left in between. The CDR3 is 15 amino acids. CDR1 and CDR2 (germline): SGHRS, YFSETQ. Sequencing input: peripheral blood. V gene TRBV5-1 combines with J gene TRBJ1-1; no definite D call. This TCR was sampled from a woman between 40 and 50 years old who had recovered from COVID-19. The CDR3 protein is CASSLLGPLNTEAFF. The CDR3 DNA is TGCGCCAGCAGCTTGCTTGGGCCTTTGAACACTGAAGCTTTCTTT.